A selection of T cell receptor beta chains follows, all from one sample in a study of T cells and Merkel cell carcinoma outcomes. Profiled with immunoSEQ multiplex PCR; TCRdb holds only in-frame clones, not every one. Of over 10,000 clones listed, roughly 96% are singletons. What was sequenced was tumor tissue from Merkel cell carcinoma. The source is a human donor with Merkel cell carcinoma. Each CDR3 is given with its conserved first and last residue. A D gene is named only where the DNA matches it firmly. Rows may omit the clone size; those that give it use once, few, many or a size class.

D	J	V	size	CDR3	DNA
NA	TRBJ1-1	TRBV28	NA	CASTGQLTEAFF	TGTGCCAGCACCGGACAGCTCACTGAAGCTTTCTTT
NA	TRBJ2-1	TRBV19	NA	CASSIGLLQFF	TGTGCCAGTAGTATCGGGCTGCTGCAGTTCTTC
TRBD1	TRBJ2-4	TRBV6-1	NA	CASSEPGQSNIQYF	TGTGCCAGCAGCGAACCGGGACAGTCGAACATTCAGTACTTC
NA	TRBJ2-7	TRBV5-1	NA	CASRPGQDEQYF	TGCGCCAGCAGACCGGGCCAGGACGAGCAGTACTTC
NA	TRBJ1-2	TRBV11-2	NA	CASSLQGYGGYTF	TGTGCCAGCAGCTTACAGGGGTATGGCGGCTACACCTTC
TRBD1	TRBJ1-1	TRBV6-5	NA	CASSQDRGAEAFF	TGTGCCAGCAGCCAGGACAGGGGGGCCGAAGCTTTCTTT
NA	TRBJ2-7	TRBV19	NA	CASSPWGKYEQYF	TGTGCCAGTAGCCCATGGGGCAAATACGAGCAGTACTTC
TRBD1	TRBJ1-2	TRBV19	NA	CASSISGQGATSNYGYTF	TGTGCCAGTAGTATCTCAGGACAGGGGGCGACCTCTAACTATGGCTACACCTTC
TRBD1	TRBJ2-1	TRBV7-3	NA	CASSVTGGGYNEQFF	TGTGCCAGCAGCGTTACAGGGGGTGGCTACAATGAGCAGTTCTTC
NA	TRBJ2-3	TRBV7-9	NA	CASSLARGKATDTQYF	TGTGCCAGCAGCTTAGCGCGAGGGAAAGCGACAGATACGCAGTATTTT
TRBD1	TRBJ2-1	TRBV18	NA	CASSQTGNEQFF	TGTGCCAGCTCCCAGACAGGGAATGAGCAGTTCTTC
NA	TRBJ2-1	TRBV29-1	NA	CSVDGQYNEQFF	TGCAGCGTTGACGGACAATACAATGAGCAATTCTTC
NA	TRBJ2-7	TRBV6-5	NA	CASSLFGSRPYEQYF	TGTGCCAGCAGTTTGTTCGGGAGCAGACCCTACGAGCAGTACTTC
NA	TRBJ1-4	TRBV6-1	NA	CASSRLITKLFF	TGTGCCAGCAGTCGCCTCATCACGAAACTGTTTTTT
NA	TRBJ2-5	TRBV4-3	NA	CASSQGNRGGRETQYF	TGCGCCAGCAGCCAAGGGAACAGGGGGGGGCGAGAGACCCAGTACTTC
NA	TRBJ2-3	TRBV27	NA	CASRAAGDTQYF	TGTGCCAGCCGGGCAGCAGGAGATACGCAGTATTTT
NA	TRBJ1-1	TRBV5-1	NA	CASTLGGQTTSEAFF	TGCGCCAGCACCCTGGGCGGGCAGACGACGTCTGAAGCTTTCTTT
TRBD1	TRBJ1-2	TRBV5-1	NA	CASSLTGDGYGYTF	TGCGCCAGCAGCTTGACAGGGGATGGCTATGGCTACACCTTC
NA	TRBJ2-6	TRBV19	NA	CASSNSGANVLTF	TGTGCCAGTAGTAACTCCGGGGCCAACGTCCTGACTTTC
NA	TRBJ2-5	TRBV5-8	NA	CASSETQYF	TGTGCCAGCTCGGAGACCCAGTACTTC
NA	TRBJ2-5	TRBV30	NA	CAWSSTGPWGETQYF	TGTGCCTGGAGTTCGACAGGACCTTGGGGGGAGACCCAGTACTTC
NA	TRBJ2-5	TRBV30	NA	CAWSVRQAYQETQYF	TGTGCCTGGAGTGTACGACAGGCGTACCAAGAGACCCAGTACTTC
TRBD1	TRBJ2-7	TRBV7-3	NA	CASSSLAGTEPYEQYF	TGTGCCAGCAGCTCCCTTGCCGGGACAGAGCCCTACGAGCAGTACTTC
TRBD2	TRBJ2-1	TRBV6-5	NA	CASSRGRGEQFF	TGTGCCAGCAGTCGGGGGAGGGGTGAGCAGTTCTTC
TRBD1	TRBJ1-2	TRBV18	NA	CASSGRDRGFGYTF	TGTGCCAGCTCGGGCCGGGACAGGGGGTTTGGCTACACCTTC
NA	TRBJ1-2	TRBV6-4	NA	CASSLTGGSVGYTF	TGTGCCAGCAGTCTTACTGGGGGTTCGGTCGGCTACACCTTC
TRBD1	TRBJ1-4	TRBV4-3	NA	CASSQEGTGAQGKLFF	TGCGCCAGCAGCCAAGAAGGGACAGGGGCGCAGGGAAAACTGTTTTTT
NA	TRBJ2-6	TRBV5-1	NA	CASSLLGSGANVLTF	TGCGCCAGCAGCTTGTTGGGTTCTGGGGCCAACGTCCTGACTTTC
NA	TRBJ2-1	TRBV14	NA	CASSQLLAPNNEQFF	TGTGCCAGCAGCCAACTGCTAGCGCCGAACAATGAGCAGTTCTTC
NA	TRBJ2-1	TRBV30	NA	CAWRGVLRAEQFF	TGTGCCTGGAGAGGGGTTCTTCGTGCGGAGCAGTTCTTC
NA	TRBJ2-7	TRBV20-1	NA	CSATLLEQYF	TGCAGTGCTACACTACTCGAGCAGTACTTC
NA	TRBJ1-3	TRBV12-5	NA	CASGPGGSGNTIYF	TGTGCTAGTGGCCCCGGCGGCTCTGGAAACACCATATATTTT
NA	TRBJ2-1	TRBV27	NA	CASSPRGRNEQFF	TGTGCCAGCAGTCCGCGCGGTCGGAACGAGCAGTTCTTC
TRBD1	TRBJ2-3	TRBV5-1	NA	CASSLGDRDGDTQYF	TGCGCCAGCAGCTTGGGGGACAGGGACGGAGATACGCAGTATTTT
TRBD2	TRBJ2-1	TRBV30	NA	CAWSTGTSAYNEQFF	TGTGCCTGGAGCACCGGGACTAGCGCCTACAATGAGCAGTTCTTC
TRBD1	TRBJ1-5	TRBV19	NA	CASSITGEVSNQPQHF	TGTGCCAGTAGTATAACAGGGGAGGTTAGCAATCAGCCCCAGCATTTT
TRBD2	TRBJ2-3	TRBV5-5	NA	CASSLSASGRTDTQYF	TGTGCCAGCAGCTTGTCTGCTAGCGGGAGGACAGATACGCAGTATTTT
TRBD2	TRBJ2-1	TRBV9	NA	CASSAGGTSGSEQFF	TGTGCCAGCAGCGCCGGGGGGACTAGCGGGAGTGAGCAGTTCTTC
NA	TRBJ1-2	TRBV4-3	NA	CASSQDRAFNYGYTF	TGCGCCAGCAGCCAAGATCGGGCATTTAACTATGGCTACACCTTC
TRBD2	TRBJ2-1	TRBV6-5	NA	CASSHRGRAGNEQFF	TGTGCCAGCAGCCACAGAGGGAGGGCGGGGAATGAGCAGTTCTTC
TRBD1	TRBJ2-7	TRBV28	NA	CASSSVTGTGSYEQYF	TGTGCCAGCAGTTCTGTGACCGGGACAGGGAGCTACGAGCAGTACTTC
NA	TRBJ1-5	TRBV5-5	NA	CASNQLGNQPQHF	TGTGCCAGCAACCAATTAGGCAATCAGCCCCAGCATTTT
TRBD2	TRBJ2-3	TRBV19	NA	CASSRGLADFTDTQYF	TGTGCCAGTAGTAGGGGACTAGCGGACTTCACAGATACGCAGTATTTT
TRBD1	TRBJ1-3	TRBV5-1	NA	CASSPGGGNTIYF	TGCGCCAGCAGTCCAGGGGGCGGAAACACCATATATTTT
TRBD2	TRBJ2-7	TRBV7-2	NA	CASRGTSVSEQYF	TGTGCCAGCAGAGGGACTAGTGTCAGCGAGCAGTACTTC
NA	TRBJ2-2	TRBV9	NA	CASSPGTPNTGELFF	TGTGCCAGCAGCCCGGGGACACCTAACACCGGGGAGCTGTTTTTT
NA	TRBJ2-5	TRBV14	NA	CASSQVQGWETQYF	TGTGCCAGCAGCCAAGTACAGGGATGGGAGACCCAGTACTTC
NA	TRBJ1-5	TRBV7-9	NA	CASSLRGISNQLQHF	TGTGCCAGCAGCTTACGGGGGATTAGCAATCAGCTCCAGCATTTT
TRBD1	TRBJ2-7	TRBV30	once	CAWRTPGQLAYEQYF	TGTGCCTGGAGGACCCCGGGACAGTTGGCCTACGAGCAGTACTTC
NA	TRBJ1-1	TRBV11-2	NA	CASSLVGGTEAFF	TGTGCCAGCAGCTTAGTCGGGGGGACTGAAGCTTTCTTT
TRBD1	TRBJ1-4	TRBV30	NA	CAWRNPGTGNEKLFF	TGTGCCTGGAGGAACCCAGGGACAGGGAATGAAAAACTGTTTTTT
TRBD2	TRBJ2-7	TRBV11-3	NA	CASSLISAGEYEQYF	TGTGCCAGCAGCTTAATCTCCGCGGGGGAATACGAGCAGTACTTC
NA	TRBJ1-3	TRBV9	NA	CASSVEGGGNTIYF	TGTGCCAGCAGCGTAGAGGGAGGTGGAAACACCATATATTTT
NA	TRBJ1-3	TRBV14	NA	CASSQGGGVSGNTIYF	TGTGCCAGCAGCCAAGGGGGGGGCGTCTCTGGAAACACCATATATTTT
TRBD1	TRBJ2-2	TRBV4-3	NA	CASSQDRQGTGELFF	TGCGCCAGCAGCCAAGACCGACAGGGGACCGGGGAGCTGTTTTTT